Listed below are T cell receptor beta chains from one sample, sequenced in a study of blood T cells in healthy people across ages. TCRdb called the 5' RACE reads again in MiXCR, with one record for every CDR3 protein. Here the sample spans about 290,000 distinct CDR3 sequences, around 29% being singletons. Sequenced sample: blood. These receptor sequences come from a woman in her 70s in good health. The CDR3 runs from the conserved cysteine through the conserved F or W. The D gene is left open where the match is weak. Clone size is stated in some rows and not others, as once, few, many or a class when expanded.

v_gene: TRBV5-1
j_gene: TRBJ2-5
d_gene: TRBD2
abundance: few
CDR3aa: CASSNSGGSKETQYF
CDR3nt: TGCGCCAGCAGCAATAGCGGGGGGAGTAAAGAGACCCAGTACTTC

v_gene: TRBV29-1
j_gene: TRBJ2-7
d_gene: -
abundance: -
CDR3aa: CSASDKSRYEQYF
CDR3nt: TGCAGCGCGTCGGACAAAAGCAGGTACGAGCAGTACTTC

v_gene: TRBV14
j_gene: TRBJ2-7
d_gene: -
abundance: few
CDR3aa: CASSQAGVGHEQYF
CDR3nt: TGTGCCAGCAGCCAAGCAGGGGTGGGCCACGAGCAGTACTTC

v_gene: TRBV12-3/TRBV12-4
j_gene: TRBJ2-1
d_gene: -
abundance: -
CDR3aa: CASTLGGPSYNEQFF
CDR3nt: TGTGCCAGCACCTTGGGGGGGCCGTCCTACAATGAGCAGTTCTTC

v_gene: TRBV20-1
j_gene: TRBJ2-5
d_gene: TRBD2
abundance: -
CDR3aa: CSAKTSGETQYF
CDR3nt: TGCAGTGCTAAGACTAGCGGGGAGACCCAGTACTTC

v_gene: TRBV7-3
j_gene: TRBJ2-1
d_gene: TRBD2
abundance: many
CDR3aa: CASSQGLADYNEQFF
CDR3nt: TGTGCCAGCAGCCAAGGACTAGCGGACTACAATGAGCAGTTCTTC

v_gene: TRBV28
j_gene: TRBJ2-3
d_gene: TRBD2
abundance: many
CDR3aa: CASSPGTSGRADTQYF
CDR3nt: TGTGCCAGCAGTCCAGGGACTAGCGGGAGGGCGGATACGCAGTATTTT

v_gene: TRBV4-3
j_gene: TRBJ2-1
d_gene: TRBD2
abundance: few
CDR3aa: CASSAEASGYNEQFF
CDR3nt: TGCGCCAGCAGTGCGGAGGCTAGCGGTTACAATGAGCAGTTCTTC

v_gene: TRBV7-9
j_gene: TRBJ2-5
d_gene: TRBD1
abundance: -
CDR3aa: CASSWVSGGQETQYF
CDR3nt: TGTGCCAGCAGCTGGGTCTCAGGGGGCCAAGAGACCCAGTACTTC

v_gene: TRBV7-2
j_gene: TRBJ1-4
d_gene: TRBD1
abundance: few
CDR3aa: CASSQQGTNERLFF
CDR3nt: TGTGCCAGCAGCCAACAGGGGACTAATGAAAGACTGTTTTTT

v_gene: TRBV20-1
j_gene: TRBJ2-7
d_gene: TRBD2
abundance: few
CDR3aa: CSATGTSGTVTYEQYF
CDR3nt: TGCAGTGCTACCGGGACTAGCGGGACCGTCACCTACGAGCAGTACTTC

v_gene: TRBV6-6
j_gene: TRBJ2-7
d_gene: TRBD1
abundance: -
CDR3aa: CATSLGQGAYEQYF
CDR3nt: TGTGCCACCTCCTTGGGACAGGGCGCCTACGAGCAGTACTTC

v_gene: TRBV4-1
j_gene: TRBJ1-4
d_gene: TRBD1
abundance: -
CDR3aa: CASSQDLDRRNEKLFF
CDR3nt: TGCGCCAGCAGCCAAGACCTGGACAGGCGAAATGAAAAACTGTTTTTT

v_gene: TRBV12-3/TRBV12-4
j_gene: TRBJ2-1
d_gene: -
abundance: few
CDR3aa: CASSFPRGVDPFSYNEQFF
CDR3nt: TGTGCCAGCAGTTTCCCCCGCGGGGTAGACCCTTTCTCCTACAATGAGCAGTTCTTC

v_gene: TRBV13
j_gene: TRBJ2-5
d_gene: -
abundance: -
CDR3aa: CARSPRLLPQETQYF
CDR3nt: TGTGCCAGAAGCCCGAGACTCCTCCCACAAGAGACCCAGTACTTC

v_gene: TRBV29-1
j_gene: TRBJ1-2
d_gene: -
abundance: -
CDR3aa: CSLKGGGNYGYTF
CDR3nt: TGCAGTTTAAAGGGGGGAGGCAACTATGGCTACACCTTC

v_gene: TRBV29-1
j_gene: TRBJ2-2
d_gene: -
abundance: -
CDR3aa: CSVEGLGQINTGELFF
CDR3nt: TGCAGCGTTGAAGGTCTGGGGCAGATAAACACCGGGGAGCTGTTTTTT

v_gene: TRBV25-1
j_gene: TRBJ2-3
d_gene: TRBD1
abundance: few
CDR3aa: CASSPSRGREDTQYF
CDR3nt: TGTGCCAGCAGTCCCTCCAGGGGGCGGGAAGATACGCAGTATTTT

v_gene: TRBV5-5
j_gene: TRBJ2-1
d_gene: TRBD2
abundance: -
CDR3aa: CASSPILTSGEGGVEQFF
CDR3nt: TGTGCCAGCAGCCCTATATTGACTAGCGGGGAGGGTGGTGTTGAGCAGTTCTTC

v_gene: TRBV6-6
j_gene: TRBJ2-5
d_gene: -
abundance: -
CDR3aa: CASSYSIWGPQETQYF
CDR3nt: TGTGCCAGCAGTTACTCGATATGGGGCCCGCAAGAGACCCAGTACTTC

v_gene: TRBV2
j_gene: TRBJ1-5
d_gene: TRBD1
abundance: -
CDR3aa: CASRGQINQPQHF
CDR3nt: TGTGCCAGCCGGGGACAGATCAATCAGCCCCAGCATTTT

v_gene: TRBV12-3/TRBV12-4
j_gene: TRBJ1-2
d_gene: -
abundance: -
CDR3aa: CASSYPLPDSPGYTF
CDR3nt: TGTGCCAGCAGTTACCCCCTCCCGGACAGTCCTGGCTACACCTTC

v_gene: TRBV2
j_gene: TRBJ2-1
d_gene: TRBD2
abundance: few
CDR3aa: CASRKTGTRANNEQFF
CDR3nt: TGTGCCAGCAGGAAGACCGGGACTAGGGCTAACAATGAGCAGTTCTTC

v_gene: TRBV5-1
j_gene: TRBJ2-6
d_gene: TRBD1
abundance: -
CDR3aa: CASSQSGQRSGANVLTF
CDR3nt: TGCGCCAGCAGCCAATCGGGACAGCGCTCTGGGGCCAACGTCCTGACTTTC

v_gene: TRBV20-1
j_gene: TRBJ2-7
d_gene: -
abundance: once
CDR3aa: CSARDLGGITYEQYF
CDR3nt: TGCAGTGCTAGAGATCTGGGCGGGATCACCTACGAGCAGTACTTC

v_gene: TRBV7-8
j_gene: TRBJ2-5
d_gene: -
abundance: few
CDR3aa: CASSFFPGTGETQYF
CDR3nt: TGTGCCAGCAGCTTCTTTCCGGGGACGGGGGAGACCCAGTACTTC

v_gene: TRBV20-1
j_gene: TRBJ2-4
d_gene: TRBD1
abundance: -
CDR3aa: CSARRTGEATKNIQYF
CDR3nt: TGCAGTGCTAGGAGAACAGGGGAAGCAACCAAAAACATTCAGTACTTC

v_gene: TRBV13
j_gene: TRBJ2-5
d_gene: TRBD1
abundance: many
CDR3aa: CASSSRTGNFQETQYF
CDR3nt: TGTGCCAGCAGCTCGAGGACAGGGAATTTTCAAGAGACCCAGTACTTC

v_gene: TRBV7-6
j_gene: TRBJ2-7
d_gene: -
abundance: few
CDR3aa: CASSLMGQIPYEQYF
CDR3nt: TGTGCCAGCAGCTTAATGGGCCAGATCCCCTACGAGCAGTACTTC

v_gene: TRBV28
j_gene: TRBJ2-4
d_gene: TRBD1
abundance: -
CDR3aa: CASSSQDRKNIQYF
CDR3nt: TGTGCCAGCAGTTCGCAGGACAGGAAAAACATTCAGTACTTC

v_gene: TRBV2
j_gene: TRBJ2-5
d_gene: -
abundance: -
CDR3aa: CASSPQVETQYF
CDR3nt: TGTGCCAGCAGCCCTCAGGTGGAGACCCAGTACTTC

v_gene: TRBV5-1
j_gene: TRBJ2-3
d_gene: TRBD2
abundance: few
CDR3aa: CASRLAGTSTDTQYF
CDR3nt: TGCGCCAGCAGGCTAGCGGGGACTTCCACAGATACGCAGTATTTT

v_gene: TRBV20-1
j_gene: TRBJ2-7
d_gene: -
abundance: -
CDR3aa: CSARGGRYGSYEQYF
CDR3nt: TGCAGTGCTAGAGGGGGGCGCTACGGGTCCTACGAGCAGTACTTC

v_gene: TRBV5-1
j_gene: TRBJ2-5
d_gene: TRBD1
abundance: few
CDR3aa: CASSYDTGGETQYF
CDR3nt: TGCGCCAGCAGCTACGATACAGGGGGAGAGACCCAGTACTTC

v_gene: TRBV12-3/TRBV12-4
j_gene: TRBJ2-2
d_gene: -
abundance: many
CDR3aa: CASSSQLGGPSNTGELFF
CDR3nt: TGTGCCAGCAGTTCGCAGCTTGGGGGTCCTTCGAACACCGGGGAGCTGTTTTTT

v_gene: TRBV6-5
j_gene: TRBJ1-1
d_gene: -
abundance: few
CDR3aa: CASRSSQGSEAFF
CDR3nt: TGTGCCAGCAGGAGCTCACAGGGCTCTGAAGCTTTCTTT

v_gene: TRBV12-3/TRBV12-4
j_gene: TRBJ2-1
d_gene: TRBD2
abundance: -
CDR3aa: CASRTSGPYNEQFF
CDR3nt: TGTGCCAGCAGGACTAGCGGCCCTTACAATGAGCAGTTCTTC

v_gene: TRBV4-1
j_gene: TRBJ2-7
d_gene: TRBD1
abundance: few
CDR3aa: CASSPDRAYEQYF
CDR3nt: TGCGCCAGCAGCCCGGACAGGGCCTACGAGCAGTACTTC

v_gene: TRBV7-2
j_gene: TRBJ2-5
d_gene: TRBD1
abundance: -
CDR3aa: CASSFPDREETQYF
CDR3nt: TGTGCCAGCAGCTTCCCGGACAGGGAAGAGACCCAGTACTTC

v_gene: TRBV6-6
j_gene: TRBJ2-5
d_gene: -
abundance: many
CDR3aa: CASSSAETQYF
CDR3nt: TGTGCCAGCAGCTCGGCGGAGACCCAGTACTTC

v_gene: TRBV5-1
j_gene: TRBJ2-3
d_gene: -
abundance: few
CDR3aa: CASSYQGTDTQYF
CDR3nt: TGCGCCAGCAGCTACCAGGGCACAGATACGCAGTATTTT

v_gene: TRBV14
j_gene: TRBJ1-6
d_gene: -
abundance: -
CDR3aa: CASSQQRSSPLHF
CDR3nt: TGTGCCAGCAGCCAACAAAGGAGTTCACCCCTCCACTTT

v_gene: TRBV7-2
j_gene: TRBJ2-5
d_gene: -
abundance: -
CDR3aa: CASSRTGNSRVTRYF
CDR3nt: TGTGCCAGCAGCCGCACAGGGAACTCAAGGGTGACCCGGTACTTC

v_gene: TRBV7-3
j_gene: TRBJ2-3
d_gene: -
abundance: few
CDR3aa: CASSLIRTDTQYF
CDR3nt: TGTGCCAGCAGCTTAATACGAACAGATACGCAGTATTTT

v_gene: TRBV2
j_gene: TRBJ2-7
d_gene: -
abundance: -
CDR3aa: CAGSTAAYEQYF
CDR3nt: TGTGCCGGATCGACAGCGGCCTACGAGCAGTACTTC

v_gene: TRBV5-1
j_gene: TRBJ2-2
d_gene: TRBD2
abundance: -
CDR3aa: CASSLGSGINTGELFF
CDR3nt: TGCGCCAGCAGCCTGGGGAGCGGGATTAACACCGGGGAGCTGTTTTTT

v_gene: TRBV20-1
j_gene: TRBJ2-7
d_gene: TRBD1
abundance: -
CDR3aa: CSAWTGYHEQYF
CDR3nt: TGCAGTGCTTGGACAGGGTACCACGAGCAGTACTTC